This paragraph reports one TCR beta chain. V was cut by 4 bases and J by 0 bases, with 11 bases left in between. CDR3 length equals 14 residues. Per the germline V gene, CDR1 is SGHKS and CDR2 is YYEKEE (reference sequence). This sample was taken from a study of blood T cell repertoires in COVID-19. Patients from Seattle were sampled longitudinally, starting during active infection. Repertoires were generated with immunoSEQ multiplex PCR, while TCRdb's copy carries only in-frame clones and drops some. The sample has about 140,000 clones, 84% seen once. The genes are TRBV5-5 and TRBJ2-7; tentative D call: TRBD2 (5 bases). This TCR was recovered from a man aged 25 to 40 with COVID-19, enrolled during active disease. Sequenced sample: peripheral blood. Here the CDR3 DNA reads TGTGCCAGCAGCCGGACTGTACTCTCCTACGAGCAGTACTTC. Translated: CASSRTVLSYEQYF.